This T cell receptor (beta chain) was sequenced in a study of cytotoxic CD8 clonotypes in ibrutinib-treated CLL. Study-wide context: Of a cohort that held some eleven relapsed/refractory and over 14 treatment-naive patients, 17 to 18 were IGHV unmutated. Study conclusions and caveats: Clonality was higher at ibrutinib response and returned toward baseline at progression. Against age-matched healthy donors, baseline clonality ran higher and tracked circulating CD8+ T-cell counts.

The germline V gene has CDR1 GTSNPN and CDR2 SVGIG (reference sequence). The germline V and J ends were trimmed by 7 bases and 0 bases, with 13 bases remaining between them. The CDR3 totals 14 residues. The table came from immunoSEQ multiplex PCR; TCRdb's copy has only in-frame clones and leaves some out. The sample shows just over 45,000 clones, roughly 76% of them seen only once. With cryopreserved PBMCs as the source, 2 to 2.5 micrograms of genomic DNA went to TCR beta libraries. Details on this clone: Its antigen remains unknown.

Sequences were derived from PBMCs, sampled after 12 months of ibrutinib treatment. The sequence derives from a human donor with chronic lymphocytic leukemia. V is TRBV30 and J is TRBJ1-3, with D uncertain. The CDR3 is CAFTPGFSGNTIYF. The CDR3 DNA is TGTGCCTTTACCCCAGGATTCTCTGGAAACACCATATATTTT. Full variable domain (missing parts from reference TRBV30 and TRBJ1-3): SQTIHQWPATLVQPVGSPLSLECTVEGTSNPNLYWYRQAAGRGLQLLFYSVGIGQISSEVPQNLSASRPQDRQFILSSKKLLLSDSGFYLCAFTPGFSGNTIYFGEGSWLTVV.